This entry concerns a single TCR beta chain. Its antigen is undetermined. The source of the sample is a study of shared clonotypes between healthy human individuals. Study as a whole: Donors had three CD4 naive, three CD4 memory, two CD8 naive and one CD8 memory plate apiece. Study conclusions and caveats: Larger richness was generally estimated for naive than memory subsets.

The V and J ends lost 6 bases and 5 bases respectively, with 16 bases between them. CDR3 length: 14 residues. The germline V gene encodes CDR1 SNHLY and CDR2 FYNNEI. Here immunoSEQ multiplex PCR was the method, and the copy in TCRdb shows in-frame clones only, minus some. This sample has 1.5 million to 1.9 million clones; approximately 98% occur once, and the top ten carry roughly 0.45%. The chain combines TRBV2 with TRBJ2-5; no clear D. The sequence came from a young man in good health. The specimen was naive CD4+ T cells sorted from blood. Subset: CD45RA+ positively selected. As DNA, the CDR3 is TGTGCCAGCAGGATTCGCAGGTTAGGGGAGACCCAGTACTTC. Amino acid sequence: CASRIRRLGETQYF.